Described below is a single TCR beta chain sequence and its context. With random hexamers, reverse transcription was performed on roughly 0.5 to 1 ug of RNA. TCRdb recomputed calls from the immunoSEQ multiplex PCR reads with MiXCR, one row per CDR3 protein. The sample has 140,000 or so distinct CDR3 sequences, 90% to 95% seen once; the top ten hold around 0.11%. This specimen comes from a study of CD8 T cells in Susac syndrome. V lost 5 bases, J lost 0 bases, and 8 bases lay in between. The germline V gene has CDR1 LNHDA and CDR2 SQIVND (reference sequence). This CDR3 contains 15 residues. The clonotype originates from a human donor with multiple sclerosis. The rearrangement joins TRBV19 to TRBJ2-6, with a tentative D call TRBD1 (5 bases). Source material: CD4+ T cells from PBMCs. DNA of the CDR3: TGTGCCAGTAGTCGCACAGGCTCTGGGGCCAACGTCCTGACTTTC. It is translated as CASSRTGSGANVLTF.